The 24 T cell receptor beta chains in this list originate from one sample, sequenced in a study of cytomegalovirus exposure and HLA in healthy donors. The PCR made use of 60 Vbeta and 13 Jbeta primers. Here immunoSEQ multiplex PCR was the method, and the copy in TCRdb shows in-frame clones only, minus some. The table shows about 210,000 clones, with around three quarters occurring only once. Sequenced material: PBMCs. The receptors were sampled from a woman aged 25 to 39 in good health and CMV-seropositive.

CDR3 in DNA: TGTGCCAGCAGCTCGCGGACACGAGGCTACACCTTC. As protein: CASSSRTRGYTF. The chain uses TRBV7-9 and TRBJ1-2; possibly TRBD1 for D (5 bases). Germline values: CDR1 SEHNR, CDR2 FQNEAQ (reference sequence). The V and J ends lost 4 bases and 8 bases respectively, with 11 bases between them. The CDR3 contains 12 residues.

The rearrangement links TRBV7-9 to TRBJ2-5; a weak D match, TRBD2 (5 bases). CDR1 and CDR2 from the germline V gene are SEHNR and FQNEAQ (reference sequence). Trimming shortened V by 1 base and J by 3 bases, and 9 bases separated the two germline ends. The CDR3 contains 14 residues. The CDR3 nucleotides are TGTGCCAGCAGCTTAGGCCTACTAGAAGAGACCCAGTACTTC. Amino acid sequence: CASSLGLLEETQYF.

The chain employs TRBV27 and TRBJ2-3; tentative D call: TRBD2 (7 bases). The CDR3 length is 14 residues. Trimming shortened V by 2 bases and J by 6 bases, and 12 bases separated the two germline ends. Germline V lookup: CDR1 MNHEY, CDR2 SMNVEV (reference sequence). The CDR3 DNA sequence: TGTGCCAGCAGTTTAGGCGGGGGCCCGGATACGCAGTATTTT. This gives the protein CASSLGGGPDTQYF.

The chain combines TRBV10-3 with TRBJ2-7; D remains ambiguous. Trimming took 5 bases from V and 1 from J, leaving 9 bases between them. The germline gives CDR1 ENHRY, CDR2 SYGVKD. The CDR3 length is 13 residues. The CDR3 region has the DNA TGTGCCATCAGTCGAGATCCGTCCTACGAGCAGTACTTC. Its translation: CAISRDPSYEQYF.

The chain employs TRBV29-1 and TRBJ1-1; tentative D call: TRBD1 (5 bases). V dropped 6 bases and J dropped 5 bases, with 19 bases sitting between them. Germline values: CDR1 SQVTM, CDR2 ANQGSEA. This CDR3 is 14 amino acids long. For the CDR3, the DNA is TGCAGCGTAACCCCGGCCGCGGGGGGGACTGAAGCTTTCTTT. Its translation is CSVTPAAGGTEAFF.

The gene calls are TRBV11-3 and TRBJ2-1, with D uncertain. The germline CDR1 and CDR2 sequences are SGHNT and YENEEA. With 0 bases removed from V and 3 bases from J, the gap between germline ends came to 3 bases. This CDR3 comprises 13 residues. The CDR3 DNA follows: TGTGCCAGCAGCTTAGAACTCTACAATGAGCAGTTCTTC. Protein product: CASSLELYNEQFF.

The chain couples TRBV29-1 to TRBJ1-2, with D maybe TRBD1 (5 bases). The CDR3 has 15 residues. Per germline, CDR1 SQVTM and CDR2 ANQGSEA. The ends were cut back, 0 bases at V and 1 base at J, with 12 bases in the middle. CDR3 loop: CSVEDLDRSNYGYTF. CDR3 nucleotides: TGCAGCGTTGAAGATCTTGACAGAAGTAACTATGGCTACACCTTC. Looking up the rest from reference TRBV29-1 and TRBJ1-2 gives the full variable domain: SAVISQKPSRDICQRGTSLTIQCQVDSQVTMMFWYRQQPGQSLTLIATANQGSEATYESGFVIDKFPISRPNLTFSTLTVSNMSPEDSSIYLCSVEDLDRSNYGYTFGSGTRLTVV.

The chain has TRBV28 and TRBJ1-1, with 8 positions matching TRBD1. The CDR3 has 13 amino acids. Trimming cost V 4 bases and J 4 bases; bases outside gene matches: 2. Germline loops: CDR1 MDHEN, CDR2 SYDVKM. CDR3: CASSYRGATEAFF. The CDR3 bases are TGTGCCAGCAGTTACAGGGGGGCCACTGAAGCTTTCTTT.

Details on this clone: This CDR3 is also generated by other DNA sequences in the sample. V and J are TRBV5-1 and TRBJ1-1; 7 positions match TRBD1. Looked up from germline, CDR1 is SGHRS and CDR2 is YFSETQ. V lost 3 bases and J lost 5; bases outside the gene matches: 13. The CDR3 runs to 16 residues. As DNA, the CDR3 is TGCGCCAGCAGCTCGACGTTAGGGGGCGCGGGGACTGAAGCTTTCTTT. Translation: CASSSTLGGAGTEAFF.

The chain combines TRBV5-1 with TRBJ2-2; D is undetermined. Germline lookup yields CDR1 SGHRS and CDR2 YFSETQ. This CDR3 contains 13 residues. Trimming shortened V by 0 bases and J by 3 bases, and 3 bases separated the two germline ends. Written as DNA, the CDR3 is TGCGCCAGCAGCTTGGTAGACACCGGGGAGCTGTTTTTT. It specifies CASSLVDTGELFF.

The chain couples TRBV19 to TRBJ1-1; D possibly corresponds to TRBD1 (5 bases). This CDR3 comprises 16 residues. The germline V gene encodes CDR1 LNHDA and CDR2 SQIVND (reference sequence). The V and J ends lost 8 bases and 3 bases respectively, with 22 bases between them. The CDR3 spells CASHPQGWRGDTEAFF. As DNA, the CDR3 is TGTGCCAGTCACCCCCAAGGGTGGAGGGGAGACACTGAAGCTTTCTTT.

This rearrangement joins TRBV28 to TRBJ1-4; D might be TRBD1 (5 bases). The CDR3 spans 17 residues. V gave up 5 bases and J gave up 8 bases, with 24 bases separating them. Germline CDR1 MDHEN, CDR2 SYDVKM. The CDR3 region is CASSPMGLAQGEEKLFF. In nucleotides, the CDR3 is TGTGCCAGCAGTCCAATGGGTCTGGCTCAAGGGGAAGAAAAACTGTTTTTT.

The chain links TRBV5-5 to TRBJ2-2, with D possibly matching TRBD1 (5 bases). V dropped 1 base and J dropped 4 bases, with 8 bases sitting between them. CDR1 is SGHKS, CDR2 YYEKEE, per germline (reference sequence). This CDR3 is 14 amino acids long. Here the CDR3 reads CASSLRGGTGELFF. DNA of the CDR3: TGTGCCAGCAGCTTGAGGGGCGGCACCGGGGAGCTGTTTTTT. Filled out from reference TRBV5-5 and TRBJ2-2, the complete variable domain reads DAGVTQSPTHLIKTRGQQVTLRCSPISGHKSVSWYQQVLGQGPQFIFQYYEKEERGRGNFPDRFSARQFPNYSSELNVNALLLGDSALYLCASSLRGGTGELFFGEGSRLTVL.

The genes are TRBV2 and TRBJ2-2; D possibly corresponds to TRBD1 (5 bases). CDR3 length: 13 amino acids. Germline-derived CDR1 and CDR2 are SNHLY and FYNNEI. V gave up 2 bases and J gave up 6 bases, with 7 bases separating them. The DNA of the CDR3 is TGTGCCAGCAGTGAAACCAGGGCCGGGGAGCTGTTTTTT. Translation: CASSETRAGELFF.

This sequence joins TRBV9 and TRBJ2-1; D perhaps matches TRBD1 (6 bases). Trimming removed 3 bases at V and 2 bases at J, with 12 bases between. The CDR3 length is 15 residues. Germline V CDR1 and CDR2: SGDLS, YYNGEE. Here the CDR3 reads CASSAQGHTYNEQFF. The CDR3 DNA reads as TGTGCCAGCAGCGCACAGGGCCATACCTACAATGAGCAGTTCTTC.

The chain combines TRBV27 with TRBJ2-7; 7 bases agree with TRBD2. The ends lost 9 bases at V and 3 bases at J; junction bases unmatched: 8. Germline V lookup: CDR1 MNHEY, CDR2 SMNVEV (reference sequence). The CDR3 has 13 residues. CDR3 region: CASYGGSIYEQYF. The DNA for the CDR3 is TGTGCCAGTTATGGCGGGAGCATCTACGAGCAGTACTTC.

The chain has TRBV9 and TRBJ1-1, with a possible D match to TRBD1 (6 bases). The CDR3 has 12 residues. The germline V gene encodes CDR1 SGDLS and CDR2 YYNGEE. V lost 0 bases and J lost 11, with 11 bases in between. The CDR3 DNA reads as TGTGCCAGCAGCGTAGAGGGGGTTGCCGCTTTCTTT. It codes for CASSVEGVAAFF.

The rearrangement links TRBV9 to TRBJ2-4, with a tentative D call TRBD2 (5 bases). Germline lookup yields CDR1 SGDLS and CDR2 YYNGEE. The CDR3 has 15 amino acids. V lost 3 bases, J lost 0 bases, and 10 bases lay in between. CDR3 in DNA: TGTGCCAGCAGCGCTCGACTAATAGCCAAAAACATTCAGTACTTC. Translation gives CASSARLIAKNIQYF.

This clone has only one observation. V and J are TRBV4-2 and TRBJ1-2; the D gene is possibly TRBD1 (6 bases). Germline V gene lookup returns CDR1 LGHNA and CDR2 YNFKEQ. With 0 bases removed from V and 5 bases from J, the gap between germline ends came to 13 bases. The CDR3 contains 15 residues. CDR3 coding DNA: TGTGCCAGCAGCCAAGAAGGGCCGGGGACATATGGCTACACCTTC. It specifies CASSQEGPGTYGYTF.

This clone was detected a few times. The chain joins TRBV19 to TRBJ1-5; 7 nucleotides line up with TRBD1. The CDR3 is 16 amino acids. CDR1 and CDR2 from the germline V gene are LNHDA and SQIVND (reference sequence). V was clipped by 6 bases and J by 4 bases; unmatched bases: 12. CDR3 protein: CASSVYPGQLNQPQHF. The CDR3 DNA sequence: TGTGCCAGTAGCGTATACCCGGGACAGTTGAATCAGCCCCAGCATTTT. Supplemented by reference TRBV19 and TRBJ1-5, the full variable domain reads DGGITQSPKYLFRKEGQNVTLSCEQNLNHDAMYWYRQDPGQGLRLIYYSQIVNDFQKGDIAEGYSVSREKKESFPLTVTSAQKNPTAFYLCASSVYPGQLNQPQHFGDGTRLSIL.

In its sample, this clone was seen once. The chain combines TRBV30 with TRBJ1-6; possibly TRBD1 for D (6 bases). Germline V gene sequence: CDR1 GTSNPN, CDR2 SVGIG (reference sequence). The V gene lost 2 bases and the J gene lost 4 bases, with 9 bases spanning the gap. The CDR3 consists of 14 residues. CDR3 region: CAWSTQGYNSPLHF. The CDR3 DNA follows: TGTGCCTGGAGTACCCAGGGGTATAATTCACCCCTCCACTTT.

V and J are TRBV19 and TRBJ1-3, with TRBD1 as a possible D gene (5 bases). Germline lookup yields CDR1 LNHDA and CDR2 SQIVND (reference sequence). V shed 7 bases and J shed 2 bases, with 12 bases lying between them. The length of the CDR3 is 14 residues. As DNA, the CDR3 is TGTGCCAGTAACCGGGGCGGGACTGGAAACACCATATATTTT. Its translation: CASNRGGTGNTIYF.

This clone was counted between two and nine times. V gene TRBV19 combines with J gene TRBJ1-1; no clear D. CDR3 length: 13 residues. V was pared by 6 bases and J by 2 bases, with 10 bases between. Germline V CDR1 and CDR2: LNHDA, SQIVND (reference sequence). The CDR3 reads CASSLILNTEAFF. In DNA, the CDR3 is TGTGCCAGTAGCCTTATACTCAACACTGAAGCTTTCTTT.

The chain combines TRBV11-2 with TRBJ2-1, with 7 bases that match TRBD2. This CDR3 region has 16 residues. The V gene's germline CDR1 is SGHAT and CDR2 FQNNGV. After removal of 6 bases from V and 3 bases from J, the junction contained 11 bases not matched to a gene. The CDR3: CASRLPGRHVYNEQFF. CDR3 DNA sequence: TGTGCCAGCAGACTCCCCGGGAGGCACGTCTACAATGAGCAGTTCTTC.